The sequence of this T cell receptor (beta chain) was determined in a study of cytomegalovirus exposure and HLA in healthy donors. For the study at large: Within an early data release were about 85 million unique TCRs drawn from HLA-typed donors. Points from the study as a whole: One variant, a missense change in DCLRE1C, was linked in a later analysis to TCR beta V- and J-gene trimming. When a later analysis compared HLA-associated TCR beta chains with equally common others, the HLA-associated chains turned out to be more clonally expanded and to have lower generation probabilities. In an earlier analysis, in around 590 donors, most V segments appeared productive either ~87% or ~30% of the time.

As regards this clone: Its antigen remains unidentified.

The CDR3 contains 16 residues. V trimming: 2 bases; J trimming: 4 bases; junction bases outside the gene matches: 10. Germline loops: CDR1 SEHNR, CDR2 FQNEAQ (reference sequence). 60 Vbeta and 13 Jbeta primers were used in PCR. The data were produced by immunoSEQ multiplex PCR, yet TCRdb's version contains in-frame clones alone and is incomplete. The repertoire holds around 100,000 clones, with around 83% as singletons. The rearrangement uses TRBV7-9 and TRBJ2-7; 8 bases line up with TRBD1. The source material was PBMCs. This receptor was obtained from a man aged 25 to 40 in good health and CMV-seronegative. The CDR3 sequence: CASSLSPRGLRYEQYF. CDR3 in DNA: TGTGCCAGCAGCTTATCCCCCAGGGGGCTTCGGTACGAGCAGTACTTC.